The rows below give T cell receptor beta chains drawn from one sample of a study of response to subunit inactivated influenza vaccine. MiXCR was run by TCRdb on the RT-PCR reads, yielding one entry per CDR3 protein. The sample includes 450,000 to 600,000 distinct CDR3 sequences, approximately 7.2% of them seen just once. Sample: PBMCs from blood, taken less than 25 months after vaccination. The receptors stem from a man aged 45-69 years who received an inactivated influenza vaccine. Each CDR3 is given with its conserved first and last residue. D genes are given only for firm matches. Clone size is not always given. Where it is, it says once, few, many or a class for expanded clones.

d_call: TRBD2; clone_size: few; v_call: TRBV29-1; j_call: TRBJ2-1; cdr3_nt: TGCAGCGTTGGAGCGAGGCTAGCGGGAGGAATCTATGAGCAGTTCTTC; cdr3_aa: CSVGARLAGGIYEQFF
d_call: TRBD2; clone_size: few; v_call: TRBV7-9; j_call: TRBJ2-3; cdr3_nt: TGTGCCAGCAGCCGTCTAGCGGGGGGTCGAGATACGCAGTATTTT; cdr3_aa: CASSRLAGGRDTQYF
d_call: NA; clone_size: NA; v_call: TRBV4-3; j_call: TRBJ1-5; cdr3_nt: TGCGCCAGCAGCCAAGATCATGGTCAGCCCCAGCATTTT; cdr3_aa: CASSQDHGQPQHF
d_call: NA; clone_size: NA; v_call: TRBV4-3; j_call: TRBJ2-1; cdr3_nt: TGCGCCAGCAGCCAAGATCCAGGCGGCGGGGGCTACTACAATGAGCAGTTCTTC; cdr3_aa: CASSQDPGGGGYYNEQFF
d_call: NA; clone_size: NA; v_call: TRBV18; j_call: TRBJ1-1; cdr3_nt: TGTGCCAGCTCCGGGGGGGGGCTGACTGAAGCTTTCTTT; cdr3_aa: CASSGGGLTEAFF
d_call: NA; clone_size: few; v_call: TRBV4-3; j_call: TRBJ1-4; cdr3_nt: TGCGCCAGCAGCCAAGAAATATCAGGCGAAAAACTGTTTTTT; cdr3_aa: CASSQEISGEKLFF
d_call: NA; clone_size: many; v_call: TRBV7-9; j_call: TRBJ2-5; cdr3_nt: TGTGCCAGCAGCTTAGAATATACCCAGTACTTC; cdr3_aa: CASSLEYTQYF
d_call: TRBD1; clone_size: NA; v_call: TRBV28; j_call: TRBJ1-1; cdr3_nt: TGTGCCAGCAGTTATCGACAGGGAGCTTTCTTT; cdr3_aa: CASSYRQGAFF
d_call: TRBD1; clone_size: NA; v_call: TRBV20-1; j_call: TRBJ2-1; cdr3_nt: TGCAGTGCTACCTCCTGGGACAGGGGAAAGCAGTTCTTC; cdr3_aa: CSATSWDRGKQFF
d_call: TRBD1; clone_size: few; v_call: TRBV6-5; j_call: TRBJ1-2; cdr3_nt: TGTGCCAGCAGTTACACCGGGACAGGATCCTATGGCTACACCTTC; cdr3_aa: CASSYTGTGSYGYTF
d_call: TRBD2; clone_size: few; v_call: TRBV20-1; j_call: TRBJ2-1; cdr3_nt: TGCAGTGCTAATGCCGGGACTAGCGGCAACAATGAGCAGTTCTTC; cdr3_aa: CSANAGTSGNNEQFF
d_call: TRBD2; clone_size: NA; v_call: TRBV29-1; j_call: TRBJ2-7; cdr3_nt: TGCAGCGTTCGAGGGACTAGCGGGAGGGCCTACGAGCAGTACTTC; cdr3_aa: CSVRGTSGRAYEQYF
d_call: NA; clone_size: few; v_call: TRBV5-8; j_call: TRBJ2-3; cdr3_nt: TGTGCCAGCACCTATTTTGGACGGTCTAGCACAGATACGCAGTATTTT; cdr3_aa: CASTYFGRSSTDTQYF
d_call: NA; clone_size: NA; v_call: TRBV30; j_call: TRBJ1-6; cdr3_nt: TGTGCCTGGAGTCGAGCGGAATCACCCCTCCACTTT; cdr3_aa: CAWSRAESPLHF
d_call: NA; clone_size: NA; v_call: TRBV11-3; j_call: TRBJ2-3; cdr3_nt: TGTGCCAGCAGCCAGCTGGACGATACGCAGTATTTT; cdr3_aa: CASSQLDDTQYF
d_call: NA; clone_size: NA; v_call: TRBV12-3/TRBV12-4; j_call: TRBJ2-2; cdr3_nt: TGTGCCAGCTGTTTAAGGGCAGGGTTCACCGGGGAGCTGTTTTTT; cdr3_aa: CASCLRAGFTGELFF
d_call: NA; clone_size: many; v_call: TRBV27; j_call: TRBJ2-1; cdr3_nt: TGTGCCAGCAGAGATTCGGGACATCCCCTCGATGAGCAGTTCTTC; cdr3_aa: CASRDSGHPLDEQFF
d_call: NA; clone_size: NA; v_call: TRBV20-1; j_call: TRBJ1-5; cdr3_nt: TGCAGTGCCAGACACGGGAACAATCAGCCCCAGCATTTT; cdr3_aa: CSARHGNNQPQHF
d_call: NA; clone_size: many; v_call: TRBV7-2; j_call: TRBJ1-4; cdr3_nt: TGTGCCAGCAGCCCCAACGGGGCAGGGGCTAATGAAAAACTGTTTTTT; cdr3_aa: CASSPNGAGANEKLFF
d_call: NA; clone_size: few; v_call: TRBV15; j_call: TRBJ2-7; cdr3_nt: TGTGCCACCAGCAGAGAGTACAGGAGCTCCTACGAGCAGTACTTC; cdr3_aa: CATSREYRSSYEQYF
d_call: NA; clone_size: few; v_call: TRBV20-1; j_call: TRBJ2-4; cdr3_nt: TGCAGTGCTAGAGATTCAGAGAGTGCCAAAAACATTCAGTACTTC; cdr3_aa: CSARDSESAKNIQYF
d_call: NA; clone_size: NA; v_call: TRBV12-3/TRBV12-4; j_call: TRBJ2-3; cdr3_nt: TGTGCCAGCAGTTTTCTGCGGGGGCTTAGCACAGATACGCAGTATTTT; cdr3_aa: CASSFLRGLSTDTQYF
d_call: TRBD2; clone_size: few; v_call: TRBV3-1; j_call: TRBJ2-5; cdr3_nt: TGTGCCAGCAGCCAAGAACAATGGGCCGGGACTAGAGGAGAGACCCAGTACTTC; cdr3_aa: CASSQEQWAGTRGETQYF
d_call: TRBD1; clone_size: many; v_call: TRBV12-3/TRBV12-4; j_call: TRBJ1-3; cdr3_nt: TGTGCCAGCAGTTTAAGGGACAGAAGAAACACCATATATTTT; cdr3_aa: CASSLRDRRNTIYF
d_call: TRBD2; clone_size: many; v_call: TRBV4-2; j_call: TRBJ2-1; cdr3_nt: TGTGCCAGCAGCCAAGAGGGAGCGGGAGGCTCCTACAATGAGCAGTTCTTC; cdr3_aa: CASSQEGAGGSYNEQFF
d_call: TRBD1; clone_size: NA; v_call: TRBV4-3; j_call: TRBJ2-1; cdr3_nt: TGCGCCAGCAGCCAAGATCGATTGGGGACAGGGCACGATGAGCAGTTCTTC; cdr3_aa: CASSQDRLGTGHDEQFF
d_call: TRBD1; clone_size: few; v_call: TRBV4-3; j_call: TRBJ2-3; cdr3_nt: TGCGCCAGCAGCCAAGGGCTCCGGGACAGGGGAAGGGATACGCAGTATTTT; cdr3_aa: CASSQGLRDRGRDTQYF
d_call: TRBD1; clone_size: few; v_call: TRBV20-1; j_call: TRBJ1-5; cdr3_nt: TGCAGTGCTGGGACAGGGGGCGTTCAGCCCCAGCATTTT; cdr3_aa: CSAGTGGVQPQHF